This T cell receptor beta chain appears in the sequencing data of a study of T cell responses to AZD1222 COVID-19 vaccine. Data came from immunoSEQ multiplex PCR; TCRdb stores just in-frame clones and leaves some out. The repertoire holds over 150,000 clones, with about 91% as singletons. The table lists this clone with a count of one. Germline CDR1 is LNHDA and CDR2 is SQIVND (reference sequence). V shed 6 bases and J 5 bases; nucleotides not matched to a gene: 7. This CDR3 has 14 amino acids. The chain is built from TRBV19 and TRBJ1-1, with 9 bases that match TRBD1. The TCR was taken from an adult in good health. The sequenced sample was peripheral blood, obtained on day 0 of AZD1222 vaccination. The chain's CDR3 is CASRQQGAGTEAFF. The CDR3 DNA follows: TGTGCCAGTAGGCAACAGGGGGCTGGGACTGAAGCTTTCTTT.